This TCR beta chain was recorded in a study of shared clonotypes between healthy human individuals (dated by TCRdb to about 2020). In the study overall: The cohort comprised a couple of women and three men aged 18 to 49 years. For each donor, CD4 naive and CD4 memory were each given three plates, CD8 naive was given two plates, and CD8 memory was given one plate. Blood TCR repertoires of a handful of healthy adults were deeply sequenced to estimate repertoire size and the extent of clonotype sharing between individuals. Libraries were prepared and TCR repertoires were sequenced by different laboratories using diverse techniques, in order to increase sequencing depth and limit assay-specific biases. Per donor, leukapheresis produced somewhere between about 0.85 and 8.9 billion PBMCs. Results and caveats for the whole study, not just this receptor: Clonotypes shared by all four sorted-subset donors showed higher generation probabilities than non-shared clonotypes. Pairwise subsampling led to the expectation that sequencing depth would affect the degree of clonotype sharing among donors. Naive subsets generally had larger estimated clonotype richness than memory subsets. Rarefaction of sorted-subset datasets indicated incomplete sequencing despite the large sequencing depth. Because the study included a small number of donors, the genetic and exposure-history diversity represented was limited. Sharing across a handful of donors was observed for approximately 5% of naive CD4, 3.5% of naive CD8, over 2% of memory CD4, and over 0.3% of memory CD8 clonotypes. Sampling was restricted to blood, and TCR repertoires in tissue are likely to differ from TCR repertoires in blood.

As to this clone: It has no known antigen specificity. Base qualities are not recorded, but no much larger clone differs from it by a single base.

Using the deep immunoSEQ assay, multiplex PCR amplified TCR CDR3 regions from genomic DNA. For each cell subset, the extracted genomic DNA was distributed evenly across all wells of several immunoSEQ 96-well plates, and each plate served as one replicate. For sorted subsets, 150 to 250 ng of genomic DNA, equivalent to 25,000 to 35,000 T cell genomes, went into each replicate PCR. The purified libraries were quantified using a Qubit 3.0 fluorometer, sized with a Bioanalyzer 2100, and then quantified again using the KAPA Library Quantification kit. Each immunoSEQ 96-well plate was sequenced on its own single-read 150-cycle Illumina NextSeq 550 flow cell. The paper's data handling went like this. Because the immunoSEQ output included only junctional sequences and no quality scores, the filtering could not be the same as the filtering used for full-length reads. Sequences were annotated with PyIR, a Python wrapper for IgBLAST v1.9, using IMGT germline references to assign V/J genes and CDR3. Reads with weak V/J assignments (E-value above 1e-6), missing CDR3, stop codons, out-of-frame junctions, or ambiguous translated residues were removed. V3J clonotypes were defined as sequences sharing the same inferred V gene, J gene, and CDR3 amino acid sequence. Percentage overlap between repertoires was computed as shared unique clonotypes divided by the size of the smaller repertoire. Repertoire richness was assessed with RTK rarefaction, the Chao1 estimator, and Recon v2.1 estimates of unobserved clonotypes. Generation probabilities were computed with OLGA for all TCRbeta clonotypes obtained by the gDNA method from four donors. This is the immuneACCESS table as TCRdb keeps it, with only in-frame sequences that have V and J called. A part of the clones is gone; compared with another copy, unresolved V genes explain less than half, and the rest is unexplained. Clone size and V and J calls were adopted from that table, with D and trimming inferred from the DNA. The sample table holds 2 million or so clones, of which 85% to 95% were seen once. The ten most abundant clones make up 0.13% of the sample.

Donors were healthy HIV-negative adults with no recently reported acute infections or vaccinations. Every donor was a Caucasian adult living in Nashville, Tennessee, USA. Magnetic negative selection was used to enrich CD4+ T cells, after which naive cells were positively selected on CD45RA and the negative fraction became the memory subset. After blood collection by leukapheresis, PBMCs were isolated using Ficoll-Histopaque density gradient centrifugation and then cryopreserved in the vapor phase of liquid nitrogen. Analytical flow cytometry was used to check the purity and quantity of every magnetically sorted T cell population. From each sorted fraction, genomic DNA was isolated and quantified by UV absorbance on a Nanodrop 2000c. The germline V gene encodes CDR1 SGHRS and CDR2 YFSETQ. Its CDR3 holds 15 amino acids, cysteine through phenylalanine. Here the CDR3 DNA is all that survives: 45 bases in frame from base 1. V loses 3 bases of germline sequence and J loses 5 bases, and the interval between the two ends is 14 bases.

Material: naive CD4+ T cells sorted from blood. In light of the paper, this sample's cell subset or site label describes: CD45RA+ positively selected. The chain is encoded by TRBV5-1 joined to TRBJ1-4; D gene: possibly TRBD1, on 6 matching bases. This TCR was sampled from a man between 18 and 29 years old in good health. The CDR3 in this case is CASSSTGTQNEKLFF. The DNA reads as follows: TGCGCCAGCAGCTCTACCGGGACACAGAATGAAAAACTGTTTTTT.